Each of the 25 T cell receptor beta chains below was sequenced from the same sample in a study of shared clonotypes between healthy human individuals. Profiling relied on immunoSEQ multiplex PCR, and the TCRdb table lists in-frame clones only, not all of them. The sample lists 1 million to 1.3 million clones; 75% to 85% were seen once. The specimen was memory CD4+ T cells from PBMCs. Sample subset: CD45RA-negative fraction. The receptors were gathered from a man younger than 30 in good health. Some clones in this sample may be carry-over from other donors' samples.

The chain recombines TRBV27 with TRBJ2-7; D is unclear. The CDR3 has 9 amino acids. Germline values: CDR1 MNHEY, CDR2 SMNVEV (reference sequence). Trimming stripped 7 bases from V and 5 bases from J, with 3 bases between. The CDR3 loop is CASIDEQYF. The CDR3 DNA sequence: TGTGCCAGCATAGACGAGCAGTACTTC.

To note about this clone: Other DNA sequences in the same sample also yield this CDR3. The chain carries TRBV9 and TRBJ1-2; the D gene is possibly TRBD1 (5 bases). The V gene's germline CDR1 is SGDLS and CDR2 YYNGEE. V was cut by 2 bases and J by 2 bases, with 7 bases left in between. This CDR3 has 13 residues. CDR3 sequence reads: CASSVDRNYGYTF. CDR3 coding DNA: TGTGCCAGCAGCGTCGACAGAAACTATGGCTACACCTTC.

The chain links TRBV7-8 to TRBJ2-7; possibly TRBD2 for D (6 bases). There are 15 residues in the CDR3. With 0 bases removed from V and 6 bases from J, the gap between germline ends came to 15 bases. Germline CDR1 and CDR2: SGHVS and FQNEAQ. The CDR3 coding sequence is TGTGCCAGCAGCTTAGCCCTAGGGCGCGGGGCCGAGCAGTACTTC. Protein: CASSLALGRGAEQYF.

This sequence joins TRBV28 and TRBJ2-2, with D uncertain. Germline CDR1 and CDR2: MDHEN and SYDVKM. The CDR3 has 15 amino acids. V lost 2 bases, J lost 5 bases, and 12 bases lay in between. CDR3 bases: TGTGCCAGCAGTTTAAGCTCTGTGGGGACCGGGGAGCTGTTTTTT. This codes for CASSLSSVGTGELFF.

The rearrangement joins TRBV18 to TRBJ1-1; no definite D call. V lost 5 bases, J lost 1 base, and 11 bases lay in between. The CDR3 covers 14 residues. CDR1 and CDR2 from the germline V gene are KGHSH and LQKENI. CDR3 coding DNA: TGTGCCAGCTCATACCTTCGGGGGAACACTGAAGCTTTCTTT. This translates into CASSYLRGNTEAFF. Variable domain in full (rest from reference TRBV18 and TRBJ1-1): NAGVMQNPRHLVRRRGQEARLRCSPMKGHSHVYWYRQLPEEGLKFMVYLQKENIIDESGMPKERFSAEFPKEGPSILRIQQVVRGDSAAYFCASSYLRGNTEAFFGQGTRLTVV.

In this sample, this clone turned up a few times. The CDR3, as DNA: TGTGCCTGGAGTGTACGAGGTAGGGGCAATCAGCCCCAGCATTTT. Amino acids: CAWSVRGRGNQPQHF. This sequence joins TRBV30 and TRBJ1-5; D gene unclear. Trimming took off 0 bases at V and 2 bases at J, with 11 bases between the two ends. Germline lookup yields CDR1 GTSNPN and CDR2 SVGIG (reference sequence). The CDR3 runs to 15 residues.

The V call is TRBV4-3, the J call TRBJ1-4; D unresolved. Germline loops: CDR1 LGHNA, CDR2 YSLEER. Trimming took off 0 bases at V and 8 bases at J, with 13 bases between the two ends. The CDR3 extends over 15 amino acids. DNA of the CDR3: TGCGCCAGCAGCCAAGATGGGCGCGGTGAAGAAAAACTGTTTTTT. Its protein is CASSQDGRGEEKLFF.

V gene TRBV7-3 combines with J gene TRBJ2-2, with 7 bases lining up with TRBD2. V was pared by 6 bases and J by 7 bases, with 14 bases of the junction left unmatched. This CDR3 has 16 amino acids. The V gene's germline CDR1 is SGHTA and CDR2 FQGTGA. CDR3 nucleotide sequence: TGTGCCAGCAGGTCAATCGGGGGAGGGCCTATCGGGGAGCTGTTTTTT. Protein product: CASRSIGGGPIGELFF. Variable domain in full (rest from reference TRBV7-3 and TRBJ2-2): GAGVSQTPSNKVTEKGKYVELRCDPISGHTALYWYRQSLGQGPEFLIYFQGTGAADDSGLPNDRFFAVRPEGSVSTLKIQRTERGDSAVYLCASRSIGGGPIGELFFGEGSRLTVL.

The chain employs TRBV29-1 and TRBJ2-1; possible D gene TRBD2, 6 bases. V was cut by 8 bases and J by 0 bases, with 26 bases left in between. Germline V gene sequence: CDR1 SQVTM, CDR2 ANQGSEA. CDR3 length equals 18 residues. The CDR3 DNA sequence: TGCAGCTATCAGGTCGGGAGCGGATATTCTGGCTCCTACAATGAGCAGTTCTTC. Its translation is CSYQVGSGYSGSYNEQFF.

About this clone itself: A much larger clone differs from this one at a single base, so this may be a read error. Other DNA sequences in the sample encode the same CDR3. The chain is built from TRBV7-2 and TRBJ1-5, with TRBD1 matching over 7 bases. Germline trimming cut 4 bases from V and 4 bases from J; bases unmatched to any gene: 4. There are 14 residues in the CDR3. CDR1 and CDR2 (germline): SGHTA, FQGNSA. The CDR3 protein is CASSSGQPNQPQHF. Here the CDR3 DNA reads TGTGCCAGCAGCTCGGGACAGCCAAATCAGCCCCAGCATTTT.

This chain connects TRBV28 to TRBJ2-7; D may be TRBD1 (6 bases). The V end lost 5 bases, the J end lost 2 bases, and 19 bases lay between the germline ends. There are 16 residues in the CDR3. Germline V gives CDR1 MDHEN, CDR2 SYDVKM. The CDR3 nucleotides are TGTGCCAGCAGTCCTCCCCGGGACACCGTAACCTACGAGCAGTACTTC. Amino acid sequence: CASSPPRDTVTYEQYF.

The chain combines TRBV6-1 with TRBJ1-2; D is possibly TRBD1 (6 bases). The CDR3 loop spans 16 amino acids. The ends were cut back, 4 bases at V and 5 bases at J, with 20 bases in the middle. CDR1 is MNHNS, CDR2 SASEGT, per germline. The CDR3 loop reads CASSATSGAERYGYTF. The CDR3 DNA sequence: TGTGCCAGCAGTGCGACTTCAGGGGCAGAACGGTATGGCTACACCTTC.

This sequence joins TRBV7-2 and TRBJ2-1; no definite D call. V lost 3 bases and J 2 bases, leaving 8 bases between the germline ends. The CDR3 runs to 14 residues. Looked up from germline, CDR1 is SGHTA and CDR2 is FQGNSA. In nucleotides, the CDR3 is TGTGCCAGCAGCTTTCTAAATACCTACAATGAGCAGTTCTTC. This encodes CASSFLNTYNEQFF.

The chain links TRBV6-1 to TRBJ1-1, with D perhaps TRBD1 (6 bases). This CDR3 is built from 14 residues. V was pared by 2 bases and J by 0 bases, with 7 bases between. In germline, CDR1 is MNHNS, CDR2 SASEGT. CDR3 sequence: CASSENRVNTEAFF. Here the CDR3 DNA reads TGTGCCAGCAGTGAAAACAGGGTGAACACTGAAGCTTTCTTT.

This chain's CDR3 is CASSPRCGARQPQHF. The CDR3 DNA is TGTGCCAGCAGCCCTCGATGTGGGGCGCGGCAGCCCCAGCATTTT. The gene calls are TRBV6-7 and TRBJ1-5; tentatively, D is TRBD1 (5 bases). TRBV6-7 is assigned to the ORF class and has an uncertain function. Between the trimmed V and J ends, which lost 6 bases and 7 bases, there was a span of 19 bases. This CDR3 contains 15 residues.

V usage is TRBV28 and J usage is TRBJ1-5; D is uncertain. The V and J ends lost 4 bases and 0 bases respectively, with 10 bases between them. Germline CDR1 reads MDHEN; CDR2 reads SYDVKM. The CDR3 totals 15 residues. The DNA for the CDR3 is TGTGCCAGCAGTTCCAATCCTTATAGCAATCAGCCCCAGCATTTT. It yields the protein CASSSNPYSNQPQHF.

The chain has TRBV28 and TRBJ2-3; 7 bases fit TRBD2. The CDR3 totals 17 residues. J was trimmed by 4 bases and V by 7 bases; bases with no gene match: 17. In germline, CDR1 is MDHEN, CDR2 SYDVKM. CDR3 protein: CASTTAGDGRGPDTQYF. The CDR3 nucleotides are TGTGCCAGCACCACCGCCGGGGATGGGAGGGGCCCAGATACGCAGTATTTT.

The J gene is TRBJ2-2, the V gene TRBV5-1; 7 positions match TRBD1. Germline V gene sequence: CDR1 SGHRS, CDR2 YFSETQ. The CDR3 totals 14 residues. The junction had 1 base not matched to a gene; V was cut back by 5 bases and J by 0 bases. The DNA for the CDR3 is TGCGCCAGCAGAGGACAGGCGAACACCGGGGAGCTGTTTTTT. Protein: CASRGQANTGELFF.

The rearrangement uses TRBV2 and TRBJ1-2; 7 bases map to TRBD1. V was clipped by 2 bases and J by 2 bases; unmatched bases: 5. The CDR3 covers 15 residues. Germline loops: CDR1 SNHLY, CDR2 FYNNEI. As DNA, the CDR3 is TGTGCCAGCAGTGAATTGGGACAGCTAAACTATGGCTACACCTTC. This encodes CASSELGQLNYGYTF.

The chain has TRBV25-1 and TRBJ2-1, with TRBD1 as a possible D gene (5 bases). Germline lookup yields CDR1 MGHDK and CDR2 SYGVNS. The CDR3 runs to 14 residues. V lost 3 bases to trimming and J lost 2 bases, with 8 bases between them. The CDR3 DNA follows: TGTGCCAGCAGTGACAGGGTAGCCTACAATGAGCAGTTCTTC. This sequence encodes CASSDRVAYNEQFF.

In DNA form, the CDR3 reads TGTGCCAGTACCATGGGGAGCTCCTACAATGAGCAGTTCTTC. Translated: CASTMGSSYNEQFF. V usage is TRBV19 and J usage is TRBJ2-1; a possible D gene is TRBD2 (5 bases). CDR1 is LNHDA, CDR2 SQIVND, per germline (reference sequence). Deletions cut 7 bases from V and 0 bases from J, with 10 bases between. The length of the CDR3 is 14 residues.

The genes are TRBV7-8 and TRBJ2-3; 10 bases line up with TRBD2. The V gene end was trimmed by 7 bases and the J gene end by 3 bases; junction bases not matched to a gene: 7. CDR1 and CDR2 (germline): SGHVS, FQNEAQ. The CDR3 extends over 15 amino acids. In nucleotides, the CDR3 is TGTGCCAGCACCCCTAGCGGGAGAGGGACAGATACGCAGTATTTT. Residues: CASTPSGRGTDTQYF. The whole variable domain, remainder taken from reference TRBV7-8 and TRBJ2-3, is GAGVSQSPRYKVAKRGQDVALRCDPISGHVSLFWYQQALGQGPEFLTYFQNEAQLDKSGLPSDRFFAERPEGSVSTLKIQRTQQEDSAVYLCASTPSGRGTDTQYFGPGTRLTVL.

For the CDR3, the DNA is TGTGCCAGCAGCTCCTTCTCGGGGGGCCCTCGAATGGAGACCCAGTACTTC. Protein product: CASSSFSGGPRMETQYF. This sequence joins TRBV9 and TRBJ2-5, with D possibly matching TRBD2 (7 bases). With 4 bases removed from V and 5 bases from J, the gap between germline ends came to 24 bases. The CDR3 has 17 amino acids. The V gene's germline CDR1 is SGDLS and CDR2 YYNGEE.

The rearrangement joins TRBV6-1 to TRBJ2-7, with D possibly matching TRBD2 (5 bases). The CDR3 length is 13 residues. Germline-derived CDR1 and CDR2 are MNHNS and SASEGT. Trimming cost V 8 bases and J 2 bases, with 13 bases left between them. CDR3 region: CASEASSTYEQYF. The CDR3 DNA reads TGTGCCAGCGAGGCTAGCTCGACCTACGAGCAGTACTTC.

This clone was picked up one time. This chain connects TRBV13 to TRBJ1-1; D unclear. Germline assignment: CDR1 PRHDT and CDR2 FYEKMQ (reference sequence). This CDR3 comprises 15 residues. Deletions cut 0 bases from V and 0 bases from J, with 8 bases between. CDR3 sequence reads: CASSLGGELNTEAFF. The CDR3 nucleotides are TGTGCCAGCAGCTTAGGAGGCGAATTGAACACTGAAGCTTTCTTT.